This T cell receptor beta chain was recovered during a study of prognosis after radiotherapy for stage I lung cancer. Across the study: Seven patients presented with squamous cell carcinoma, approximately eleven with adenocarcinoma. Radiotherapy: SBRT, 3 to 5 fractions, biologically effective dose at least 100 Gy.

Two-round multiplex PCR, the amplification method, yielded TCR beta CDR3 from genomic DNA. Initially, in first-round PCR, primers specific to each TRBV and TRBJ gene were used. TCRdb re-called the multiplex PCR reads through MiXCR, storing one row per CDR3 protein. This table holds 20,000 to 30,000 distinct CDR3 sequences, about 41% found once. Two time points each involved a draw of about 5.8 milliliters of peripheral blood. Details on this clonotype: What it recognizes is unknown.

Germline-derived CDR1 and CDR2 are MNHEY and SMNVEV (reference sequence). The V gene lost 1 base and the J gene lost 2 bases, with 11 bases spanning the gap. The CDR3 contains 15 residues. Whole-study results and caveats: Among patients who developed distant metastases, Shannon entropy after stereotactic body radiation therapy was lower.

The sample consisted of PBMCs, taken before or after stereotactic body radiation therapy (not recorded which). The chain couples TRBV27 to TRBJ1-2; D might be TRBD1 (6 bases). This TCR came from a donor aged 50 or older with non-small cell lung cancer. Written as DNA, the CDR3 is TGTGCCAGCAGTTTATGGGGGGCCCAAAACTATGGCTACACCTTC. This gives the protein CASSLWGAQNYGYTF.